The 10 T cell receptor beta chains below come from one sample, sequenced in a study of T-cell reconstitution after alpha-beta-depleted transplantation in children. The TCRbeta library incorporated unique molecular identifiers. Via MiXCR, TCRdb re-called the PCR reads, giving one row per CDR3 protein. Among approximately 500,000 distinct CDR3 sequences, roughly a tenth were seen once, and the ten largest hold just over 2%. The material was PBMCs, obtained before TCRalphabeta/CD19-depleted stem cell transplant. These receptors came from a child younger than 10 with inherited bone marrow failure, due to receive a stem cell transplant.

This clonotype was seen many times. This chain uses TRBV13 with TRBJ2-3; no reliable D call. The CDR3 loop spans 15 amino acids. Trimming stripped 4 bases from V and 0 bases from J, with 11 bases between. The germline CDR1 and CDR2 sequences are PRHDT and FYEKMQ (reference sequence). CDR3 residues: CASSSDGTSTDTQYF. In DNA form, the CDR3 reads TGTGCCAGCAGCTCGGACGGTACTAGCACAGATACGCAGTATTTT.

This clonotype was seen many times. The chain couples TRBV27 to TRBJ2-1; 7 nucleotides match TRBD1. Per the germline V gene, CDR1 is MNHEY and CDR2 is SMNVEV (reference sequence). The CDR3 runs to 15 residues. The V gene end was trimmed by 4 bases and the J gene end by 1 base; junction bases not matched to a gene: 4. The CDR3 is CASSSLQGSYNEQFF. The CDR3 DNA reads as TGTGCCAGCAGTTCCTTACAGGGGTCCTACAATGAGCAGTTCTTC.

This clonotype appeared many times. In DNA form, the CDR3 reads TGCGCCAGCAGCCAAGGCTGGGCGTCGACCTACAATGAGCAGTTCTTC. Translating it yields CASSQGWASTYNEQFF. V is TRBV4-3 and J is TRBJ2-1; D unresolved. The V end lost 1 base, the J end lost 2 bases, and 12 bases lay between the germline ends. This CDR3 contains 16 residues. Germline V gives CDR1 LGHNA, CDR2 YSLEER.

This clonotype was seen a handful of times. CDR3 sequence: CASTRDPHQPQHF. The CDR3 DNA is TGTGCCAGCACCAGGGATCCTCATCAGCCCCAGCATTTT. The rearrangement links TRBV6-1 to TRBJ1-5; tentative D call: TRBD1 (5 bases). From germline, CDR1 is MNHNS and CDR2 SASEGT. Trimming pared 7 bases from V and 5 bases from J, leaving 12 bases between. This CDR3 region has 13 residues.

Many counts were recorded for this clonotype. The genes are TRBV4-3 and TRBJ2-7; no firm D call. This CDR3 is 14 amino acids long. Germline CDR1 LGHNA, CDR2 YSLEER. Trimming removed 0 bases at V and 4 bases at J, with 10 bases between. CDR3 nucleotide sequence: TGCGCCAGCAGCCAAGACCCCAGTACGTACGAGCAGTACTTC. This codes for CASSQDPSTYEQYF.

The table lists this clonotype with many counts. The V call is TRBV24-1, the J call TRBJ1-5; D is unclear. From germline, CDR1 is KGHDR and CDR2 SFDVKD. With 2 bases removed from V and 1 base from J, the gap between germline ends came to 11 bases. This CDR3 spans 16 amino acids. The CDR3 loop is CATSDSRLASNQPQHF. The CDR3 DNA is TGTGCCACCAGTGATTCCCGGTTGGCGAGCAATCAGCCCCAGCATTTT.

This clonotype was seen a few times. The V and J genes are TRBV19 and TRBJ2-7; the D is unclear. V lost 3 bases and J 3 bases, leaving 9 bases between the germline ends. Germline CDR1 LNHDA, CDR2 SQIVND (reference sequence). This CDR3 comprises 13 residues. CDR3 sequence reads: CASSISRSYEQYF. The CDR3, as DNA: TGTGCCAGTAGTATTTCGAGAAGCTACGAGCAGTACTTC.

This clonotype was picked up many times. V and J are TRBV5-1 and TRBJ1-1; D is perhaps TRBD1 (5 bases). The V end lost 0 bases, the J end lost 3 bases, and 9 bases lay between the germline ends. This CDR3 is built from 14 residues. Germline V lookup: CDR1 SGHRS, CDR2 YFSETQ. CDR3 sequence: CASSLEGRDTEAFF. The DNA of the CDR3 is TGCGCCAGCAGCTTGGAGGGCAGGGACACTGAAGCTTTCTTT.

This clonotype was counted ten times or more. V usage is TRBV12-3 or TRBV12-4 and J usage is TRBJ2-3; maybe TRBD2 (5 bases). This CDR3 has 12 residues. V shed 5 bases and J shed 6 bases, with 9 bases lying between them. In DNA form, the CDR3 reads TGTGCCAGCAGTATAGGCGGGGATACGCAGTATTTT. It specifies CASSIGGDTQYF.

The chain couples TRBV5-6 to TRBJ2-3; TRBD2 aligns across 13 bases. V lost 3 bases, J lost 4 bases, and 5 bases stayed unmatched. This CDR3 is built from 16 residues. Per the germline V gene, CDR1 is SGHDT and CDR2 is YYEEEE. The CDR3 bases are TGTGCCAGCAGCTGGGGGACTAGCGGGACCGCAGATACGCAGTATTTT. Protein product: CASSWGTSGTADTQYF.